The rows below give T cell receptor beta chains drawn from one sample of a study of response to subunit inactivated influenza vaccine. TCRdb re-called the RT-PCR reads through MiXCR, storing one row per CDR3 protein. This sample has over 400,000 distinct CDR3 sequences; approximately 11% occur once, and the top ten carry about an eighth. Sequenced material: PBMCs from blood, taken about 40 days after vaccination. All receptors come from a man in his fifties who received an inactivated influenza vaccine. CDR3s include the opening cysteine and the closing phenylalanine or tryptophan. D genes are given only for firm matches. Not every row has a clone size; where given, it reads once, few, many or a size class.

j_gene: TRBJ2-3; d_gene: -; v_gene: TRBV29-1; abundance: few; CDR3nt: TGCAGCGACGCGGGGCCCCGCACAGATACGCAGTATTTT; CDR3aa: CSDAGPRTDTQYF
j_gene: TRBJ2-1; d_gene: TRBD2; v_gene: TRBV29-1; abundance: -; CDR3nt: TGCAGCGTTGAAGATCTAGCGGGAGGTCACAATGAGCAGTTCTTC; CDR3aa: CSVEDLAGGHNEQFF
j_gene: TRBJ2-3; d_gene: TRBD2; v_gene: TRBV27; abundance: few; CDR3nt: TGTGCCAGCAGTTCCAGCGGGAGGGCTACAGATACGCAGTATTTT; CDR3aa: CASSSSGRATDTQYF
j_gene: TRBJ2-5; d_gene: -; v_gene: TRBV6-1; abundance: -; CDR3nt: TGTGCCAGCAGAATGACAGTTCAAGAGACCCAGTACTTC; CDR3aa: CASRMTVQETQYF
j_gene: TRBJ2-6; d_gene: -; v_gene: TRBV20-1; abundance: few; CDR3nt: TGCAGTGCTAGAAACACTGGAGTCAGCTCTGGGGCCAACGTCCTGACTTTC; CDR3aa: CSARNTGVSSGANVLTF
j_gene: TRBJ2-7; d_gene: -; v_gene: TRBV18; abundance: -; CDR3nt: TGTGCCAGCTCACCACTCAGGGCCCCAGGGTACGAGCAGTACTTC; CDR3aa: CASSPLRAPGYEQYF
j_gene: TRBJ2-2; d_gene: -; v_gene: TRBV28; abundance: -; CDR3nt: TGTGCCAGCAGTTTTGCAGAGATCGGGGAGCTGTTTTTT; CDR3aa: CASSFAEIGELFF
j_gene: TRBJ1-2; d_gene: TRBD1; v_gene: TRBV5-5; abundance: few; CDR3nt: TGTGCCAGCAGCTTCACAGGGGTGAGATATGGCTACACCTTC; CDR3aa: CASSFTGVRYGYTF
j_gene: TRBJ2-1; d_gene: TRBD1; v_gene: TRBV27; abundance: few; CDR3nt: TGTGCCAGCAGTTACAGGGGGCTAGGTGAGCAGTTCTTC; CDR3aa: CASSYRGLGEQFF
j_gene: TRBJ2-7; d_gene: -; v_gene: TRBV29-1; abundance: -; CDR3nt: TGCAGCGGACAGACTCAGTGGTACGAGCAGTACTTC; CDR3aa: CSGQTQWYEQYF
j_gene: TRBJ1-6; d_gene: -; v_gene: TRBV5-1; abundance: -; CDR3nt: TGCGCCAGCAGCTTGACCGACACCCATAATTCACCCCTCCACTTT; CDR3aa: CASSLTDTHNSPLHF
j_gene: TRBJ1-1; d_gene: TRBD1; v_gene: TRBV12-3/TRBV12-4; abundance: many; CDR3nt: TGTGCCAGCAGTACTCACAGGGGGCCCCTCTACGCTGAAGCTTTCTTT; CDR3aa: CASSTHRGPLYAEAFF
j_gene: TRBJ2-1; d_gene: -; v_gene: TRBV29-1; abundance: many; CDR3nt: TGCAGCGTTGAAACGGGGATTAGGTCCTACAATGAGCAGTTCTTC; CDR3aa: CSVETGIRSYNEQFF
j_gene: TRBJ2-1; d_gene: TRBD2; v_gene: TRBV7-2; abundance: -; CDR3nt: TGTGCCAGCAGCACGGGACTAGCGCCCGGGAGTGAGCAGTTCTTC; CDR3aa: CASSTGLAPGSEQFF
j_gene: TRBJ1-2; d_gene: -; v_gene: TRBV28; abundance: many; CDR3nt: TGTGCCAGCAGTTTTGGGGCGGACGGAAGAGGAAGGCAAGCCATTAACTATGGCTACACCTTC; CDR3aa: CASSFGADGRGRQAINYGYTF
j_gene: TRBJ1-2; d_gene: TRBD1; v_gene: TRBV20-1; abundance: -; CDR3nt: TGCAGTTCCTCAGGGGGCTATGGCTACACCTTC; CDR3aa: CSSSGGYGYTF
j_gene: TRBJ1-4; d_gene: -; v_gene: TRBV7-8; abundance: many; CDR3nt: TGTGCCAGCAGCTTAGATGGGGGGTCTGGATTGAAACTGTTTTTT; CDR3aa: CASSLDGGSGLKLFF
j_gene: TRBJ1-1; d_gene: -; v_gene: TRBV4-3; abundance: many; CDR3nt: TGCGCCAGCAGCCAAGGGGGGTGGACCACTGAAGCTTTCTTT; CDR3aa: CASSQGGWTTEAFF
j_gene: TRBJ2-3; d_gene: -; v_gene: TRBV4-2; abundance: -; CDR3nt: TGTGCCAGCAGCCAAGGTTCCGAGGGAGGACGCACAGATACGCAGTATTTT; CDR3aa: CASSQGSEGGRTDTQYF
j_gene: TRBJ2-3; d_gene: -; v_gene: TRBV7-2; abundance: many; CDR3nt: TGTGCCAGCAGCTTAGGCGGATCTTTCACAGATACGCAGTATTTT; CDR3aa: CASSLGGSFTDTQYF
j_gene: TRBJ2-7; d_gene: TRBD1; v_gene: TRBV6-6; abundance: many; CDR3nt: TGTGCCAGCACCGACAGGGACTACGAGCAGTACTTC; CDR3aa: CASTDRDYEQYF
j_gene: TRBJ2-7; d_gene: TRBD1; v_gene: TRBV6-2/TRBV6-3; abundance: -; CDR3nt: TGTGCCAGCAGTCGGACAGGGGGCGTATACGAGCAGTACTTC; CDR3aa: CASSRTGGVYEQYF
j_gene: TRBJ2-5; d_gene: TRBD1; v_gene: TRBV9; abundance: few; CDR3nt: TGTGCCAGCAGCGACCCCCGGACAGGGGCCCAAGAGACCCAGTACTTC; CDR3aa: CASSDPRTGAQETQYF
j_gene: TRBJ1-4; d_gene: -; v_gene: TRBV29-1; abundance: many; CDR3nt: TGCAGCGTTGGGGGGCTGGACAGCTCTAATGAAAAACTGTTTTTT; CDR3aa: CSVGGLDSSNEKLFF
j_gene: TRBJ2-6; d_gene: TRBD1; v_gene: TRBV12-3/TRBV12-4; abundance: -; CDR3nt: TGTGCCAGGAGTTCGAAGGGACAGGGCCTCTCTGGGGCCAACGTCCTGACTTTC; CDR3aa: CARSSKGQGLSGANVLTF
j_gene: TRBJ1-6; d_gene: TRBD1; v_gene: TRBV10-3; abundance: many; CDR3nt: TGTGCCATCAGTTCCCCGGACAGGTGGAATTCACCCCTCCACTTT; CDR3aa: CAISSPDRWNSPLHF